The 4 T cell receptor beta chains below were found in one sample sequenced in a study of cytomegalovirus exposure and HLA in healthy donors. Profiling relied on immunoSEQ multiplex PCR, and the TCRdb table lists in-frame clones only, not all of them. The sample yields roughly 350,000 clones, 70% to 90% seen once. The sample was PBMCs. The receptor source for this set is a woman under 30 in good health and CMV-seronegative.

J is TRBJ1-4 and V is TRBV29-1, with a tentative D call TRBD1 (5 bases). CDR1 is SQVTM and CDR2 is ANQGSEA in the germline V gene. CDR3 length: 14 residues. V dropped 1 base and J dropped 7 bases, with 13 bases sitting between them. The CDR3 nucleotides read TGCAGCGTTGAAGTGGGGGGATTGGCTGAAAAACTGTTTTTT. Protein sequence: CSVEVGGLAEKLFF. The complete variable domain, with remaining parts taken from reference TRBV29-1 and TRBJ1-4, reads SAVISQKPSRDICQRGTSLTIQCQVDSQVTMMFWYRQQPGQSLTLIATANQGSEATYESGFVIDKFPISRPNLTFSTLTVSNMSPEDSSIYLCSVEVGGLAEKLFFGSGTQLSVL.

The rearrangement links TRBV11-2 to TRBJ2-7, with 8 bases fitting TRBD2. The trim removed 1 base at V and 4 bases at J, leaving 9 bases unmatched. Germline CDR1 reads SGHAT; CDR2 reads FQNNGV. This CDR3 spans 16 amino acids. CDR3 nucleotides: TGTGCCAGCAGCTTAGGTAGTTTGGCGGGAGGTTACGAGCAGTACTTC. Encoded protein: CASSLGSLAGGYEQYF.

The chain has TRBV7-9 and TRBJ2-7, with 8 bases lining up with TRBD1. Trimming cost V 5 bases and J 3 bases; bases outside gene matches: 9. The CDR3 spans 15 residues. Per the germline V gene, CDR1 is SEHNR and CDR2 is FQNEAQ (reference sequence). CDR3 protein: CASSPWTGSLYEQYF. The CDR3 nucleotides read TGTGCCAGCAGCCCTTGGACAGGGAGTCTCTACGAGCAGTACTTC. Filled out from reference TRBV7-9 and TRBJ2-7, the complete variable domain reads DTGVSQNPRHKITKRGQNVTFRCDPISEHNRLYWYRQTLGQGPEFLTYFQNEAQLEKSRLLSDRFSAERPKGSFSTLEIQRTEQGDSAMYLCASSPWTGSLYEQYFGPGTRLTVT.

This clone was seen more than once but under ten times. The chain uses TRBV4-3 and TRBJ2-3; TRBD2 agrees at 12 bases. Unmatched junction bases numbered 4, after V lost 3 bases and J lost 3 bases. The CDR3 is 16 residues long. Germline V CDR1 and CDR2: LGHNA, YSLEER. The CDR3 DNA follows: TGCGCCAGCAGCCAGAGGACTAGCGGGGCGACAGATACGCAGTATTTT. It is translated as CASSQRTSGATDTQYF.